Following are 11 T cell receptor beta chains from one sample sequenced in a study of T cell clonality in common variable immunodeficiency. These receptors' targets are unknown. TCRdb's table, derived via immunoSEQ multiplex PCR, lists solely in-frame clones and lacks some. The sample contains approximately 30,000 clones, none of them singletons. Study-level findings and limits: Common variable immunodeficiency TCR beta sequences reportedly had fewer deletions and N-nucleotide insertions.

Sequencing input: peripheral blood mononuclear cells. These receptors all stem from a human donor with common variable immunodeficiency.

This clone was found many times. The observed sequence ends 3 residues before the CDR3 terminus, with the missing tail filled in from the germline J gene. This sequence joins TRBV2 and TRBJ2-5, with 9 nucleotides matching TRBD1. The ends lost 5 bases at V and 4 bases at J; junction bases unmatched: 5. Germline CDR1 is SNHLY and CDR2 is FYNNEI. The CDR3 consists of 14 residues. CDR3: CASSRGQGGETQYF. The sequenced part of the CDR3 DNA is TGTGCCAGCAGTAGGGGACAGGGAGGAGAGACC.

This clone appeared many times. The CDR3 extends 3 residues past the end of the read, so its final part is completed from the germline J gene. This sequence joins TRBV2 and TRBJ2-5; 7 bases match TRBD1. The germline gives CDR1 SNHLY, CDR2 FYNNEI. V lost 5 bases and J lost 0; bases outside the gene matches: 9. This CDR3 is built from 16 residues. The sequenced CDR3 bases are TGTGCCAGCAGTCCGAGCGGACAGGAAGACCAAGAGACC. Protein sequence: CASSPSGQEDQET. The full CDR3 is CASSPSGQEDQETQYF.

A word on this clone: The missing CDR3 end, 3 residues past where the read stops, is filled in from the germline J gene. The V and J genes are TRBV20-1 and TRBJ2-5; the match to TRBD1 covers 9 bases. CDR3 length: 14 amino acids. Germline V lookup: CDR1 DFQATT, CDR2 SNEGSKA (reference sequence). V trimming: 5 bases; J trimming: 0 bases; junction bases outside the gene matches: 4. The CDR3 spells CSALDRGDQETQYF. The sequenced part of the CDR3 DNA is TGCAGTGCTCTCGACAGGGGGGACCAAGAGACC.

This clone was picked up many times. The CDR3 end is not reached by the read, which stops 3 residues before it; the germline J gene fills it in. The chain carries TRBV18 and TRBJ1-1; D gene ambiguous. Per the germline V gene, CDR1 is KGHSH and CDR2 is LQKENI. Trimming shortened V by 2 bases and J by 1 base, and 11 bases separated the two germline ends. The CDR3 has 15 amino acids. The part of the CDR3 DNA that was read is TGTGCCAGCTCACCAATCACCAGCGAGAACACTGAA. Its protein is CASSPITSENTE. The entire CDR3 reads CASSPITSENTEAFF.

To note about this clone: The missing CDR3 end, 3 residues past where the read stops, is filled in from the germline J gene. The V call is TRBV2, the J call TRBJ2-1, with a weak D call TRBD2 (6 bases). The CDR3 length is 15 residues. CDR1 is SNHLY and CDR2 is FYNNEI in the germline V gene. Trimming took 6 bases from V and 5 from J, leaving 17 bases between them. CDR3 in amino acids: CASRRWMGLDNEQFF. The part of the CDR3 DNA that was read is TGTGCCAGCAGGAGGTGGATGGGACTCGACAATGAG.

This clone was counted ten times or more. Read sequence stops 3 residues before the CDR3 end, and the germline J gene provides the missing end. The chain employs TRBV10-3 and TRBJ1-4; D possibly corresponds to TRBD1 (6 bases). Per germline, CDR1 ENHRY and CDR2 SYGVKD. V was shortened by 6 bases and J by 6 bases, with 17 bases between the two germline ends. The CDR3 is 15 amino acids. CDR3 sequence reads: CAISGGTRGDEKLFF. The CDR3 DNA, read in part, is TGTGCCATCAGCGGAGGGACACGCGGAGATGAAAAA.

The table lists this clone with many counts. The CDR3 is cut off 3 residues early in the read; its end comes from the germline J gene. The chain combines TRBV30 with TRBJ2-4; tentative D call: TRBD2 (6 bases). V gave up 4 bases and J gave up 6 bases, with 16 bases separating them. The V gene's germline CDR1 is GTSNPN and CDR2 SVGIG (reference sequence). This CDR3 has 14 amino acids. The CDR3 sequence: CAWNPGGALNIQYF. The part of the CDR3 DNA that was read is TGTGCCTGGAACCCCGGAGGGGCTTTAAACATT.

This clone is deemed medium-sized. The read terminates 3 residues ahead of where the CDR3 ends, so the germline J gene completes it. The chain carries TRBV20-1 and TRBJ1-2, with D uncertain. The ends were cut back, 5 bases at V and 0 bases at J, with 7 bases in the middle. In germline, CDR1 is DFQATT, CDR2 SNEGSKA (reference sequence). The CDR3 runs 12 residues. The part of the CDR3 DNA that was read is TGCAGTGCTGGAACAGCTAACTATGGC. Residues: CSAGTANYG. The whole CDR3 sequence reads CSAGTANYGYTF.

This clone was recorded many times. Read sequence stops 3 residues before the CDR3 end, and the germline J gene provides the missing end. The J gene is TRBJ1-2, the V gene TRBV7-2; D is uncertain. Germline assignment: CDR1 SGHTA and CDR2 FQGNSA. The CDR3 loop spans 12 amino acids. The sequenced part of the CDR3 DNA is TGTGCCAGCAGCTCGGAGGGCCGCGGC. Protein sequence: CASSSEGRG. From start to end, the CDR3 is CASSSEGRGYTF. The full variable domain, completed using reference TRBV7-2 and TRBJ1-2, is GAGVSQSPSNKVTEKGKDVELRCDPISGHTALYWYRQSLGQGLEFLIYFQGNSAPDKSGLPSDRFSAERTGGSVSTLTIQRTQQEDSAVYLCASSSEGRGYTFGSGTRLTVV.

Worth noting for this clone: Read sequence stops 3 residues before the CDR3 end, and the germline J gene provides the missing end. The V gene is TRBV2, the J gene TRBJ2-6; the D is unclear. This CDR3 has 15 amino acids. Germline values: CDR1 SNHLY, CDR2 FYNNEI. V lost 2 bases to trimming and J lost 2 bases, with 7 bases between them. The chain's CDR3 is CASSEPQAGANVLTF. CDR3 DNA (partial): TGTGCCAGCAGTGAACCGCAGGCTGGGGCCAACGTC.

This clone was recorded at least ten times. The read terminates 3 residues before the CDR3 end, so the remaining end is supplied by the germline J gene. This chain links TRBV7-2 with TRBJ2-5, with TRBD2 matching over 7 bases. V lost 2 bases to trimming and J lost 5 bases; unmatched junction nucleotides: 2. The CDR3 has 13 amino acids. CDR1 is SGHTA, CDR2 FQGNSA, per germline. The chain's CDR3 is CASSLRGVETQYF. The part of the CDR3 DNA that was read is TGTGCCAGCAGCTTACGGGGGGTCGAGACC.